Each of the 31 T cell receptor beta chains below was sequenced from the same sample in a study of T-cell reconstitution after alpha-beta-depleted transplantation in children. The authors prepared the TCRbeta library with unique molecular identifiers. TCRdb re-called the PCR reads with MiXCR, one entry per CDR3 protein. This table holds roughly 670,000 distinct CDR3 sequences, under 15% found once. Sample: PBMCs, taken before TCRalphabeta/CD19-depleted stem cell transplant. The receptors derive from a girl aged 2 to 10 with congenital amegakaryocytic thrombocytopenia, due to receive a stem cell transplant.

V usage is TRBV24-1 and J usage is TRBJ2-1; 12 bases are a match to TRBD2. With 5 bases clipped from V and 0 bases from J, the junction kept 13 bases outside the gene matches. The germline V gene encodes CDR1 KGHDR and CDR2 SFDVKD. This CDR3 spans 20 amino acids. The CDR3 loop is CATSGTPGVTSGSSYNEQFF. The CDR3 nucleotides read TGTGCCACCAGTGGCACTCCGGGGGTGACTAGCGGGAGCTCCTACAATGAGCAGTTCTTC.

The rearrangement joins TRBV6-1 to TRBJ1-2; the D is unclear. Trimming pared 5 bases from V and 4 bases from J, leaving 17 bases between. The CDR3 covers 15 residues. Germline-derived CDR1 and CDR2 are MNHNS and SASEGT. For the CDR3, the DNA is TGTGCCAGCAGTAAGGACGGCCTTCCCCTCTATGGCTACACCTTC. Protein: CASSKDGLPLYGYTF.

The table lists this clonotype with many counts. The gene calls are TRBV5-1 and TRBJ1-2; a possible D gene is TRBD1 (5 bases). The CDR3 is 15 residues long. V lost 0 bases, J lost 6 bases, and 15 bases lay in between. Germline-derived CDR1 and CDR2 are SGHRS and YFSETQ. CDR3 amino acids: CASSLVGDPFDGYTF. The CDR3 DNA is TGCGCCAGCAGCTTGGTGGGGGACCCCTTTGATGGCTACACCTTC.

This clonotype appeared once. The rearrangement links TRBV5-1 to TRBJ2-1; TRBD2 agrees at 10 bases. Trimming cost V 2 bases and J 5 bases; bases outside gene matches: 4. The CDR3 spans 15 residues. Germline loops: CDR1 SGHRS, CDR2 YFSETQ. The CDR3 DNA reads as TGCGCCAGCAGCTTAGCGGGAGGGGTGAACAATGAGCAGTTCTTC. Translation gives CASSLAGGVNNEQFF.

In this sample, this clonotype turned up many times. The chain carries TRBV20-1 and TRBJ2-1; maybe TRBD2 (6 bases). Germline V CDR1 and CDR2: DFQATT, SNEGSKA (reference sequence). There are 13 residues in the CDR3. The V end was cut by 8 bases, the J end by 5 bases, with 16 bases between. CDR3 region: CSPRQASDNEQFF. CDR3 coding DNA: TGCAGTCCCCGTCAGGCTAGCGACAATGAGCAGTTCTTC.

This clonotype was observed many times. The chain combines TRBV5-1 with TRBJ2-4, with D possibly being TRBD1 or TRBD2 (5 bases each). The CDR3 extends over 14 amino acids. Germline CDR1 SGHRS, CDR2 YFSETQ. Trimming took 7 bases from V and 9 from J, leaving 20 bases between them. CDR3 sequence: CASQVPGPNPIQYF. The CDR3 bases are TGCGCCAGCCAGGTCCCGGGACCCAACCCCATTCAGTACTTC.

The chain recombines TRBV5-1 with TRBJ2-5; a weak D match, TRBD1 (5 bases). The CDR3 is made up of 15 amino acids. Trimming took 2 bases from V and 5 from J, leaving 16 bases between them. Germline values: CDR1 SGHRS, CDR2 YFSETQ. For the CDR3, the DNA is TGCGCCAGCAGCTTTCTTGGGCTAGGGGATGAGACCCAGTACTTC. Translating it yields CASSFLGLGDETQYF.

This clonotype came up a few times. This chain joins TRBV5-1 and TRBJ2-5; possible D gene TRBD2, 6 bases. This CDR3 is 15 amino acids long. V was pared by 2 bases and J by 5 bases, with 16 bases between. Per germline, CDR1 SGHRS and CDR2 YFSETQ. The CDR3 DNA is TGCGCCAGCAGCTTTACGACGGGTGGAGGGGAGACCCAGTACTTC. Its translation is CASSFTTGGGETQYF.

There are many counts of this clonotype. The J gene is TRBJ2-2, the V gene TRBV5-1, with D perhaps TRBD2 (5 bases). CDR3 length: 14 residues. Germline V gene data show CDR1 as SGHRS and CDR2 as YFSETQ. V was cut by 6 bases and J by 4 bases, with 13 bases left in between. CDR3 bases: TGCGCCAGCAAGGAGATAGGAGGCACCGGGGAGCTGTTTTTT. It codes for CASKEIGGTGELFF.

This clonotype was detected many times. This chain links TRBV12-3 or TRBV12-4 with TRBJ1-1; the D is unclear. V shed 3 bases and J shed 9 bases, with 8 bases lying between them. The CDR3 contains 11 residues. The CDR3 coding sequence is TGTGCCAGCAGTTTTGGGCCACAAGCTTTCTTT. This sequence encodes CASSFGPQAFF.

This clonotype was counted ten times or more. The chain is built from TRBV29-1 and TRBJ2-7; D is perhaps TRBD2 (6 bases). The CDR3 consists of 13 residues. CDR1 is SQVTM, CDR2 ANQGSEA, per germline. V was shortened by 5 bases and J by 4 bases, with 15 bases between the two germline ends. CDR3 residues: CSVTTSLSYEQYF. CDR3 sequence (DNA): TGCAGCGTTACGACTAGTCTCTCTTACGAGCAGTACTTC.

This clonotype came up many times. The chain links TRBV20-1 to TRBJ2-2, with D hard to call. The ends were cut back, 0 bases at V and 8 bases at J, with 13 bases in the middle. This CDR3 spans 14 amino acids. Germline V gene data show CDR1 as DFQATT and CDR2 as SNEGSKA (reference sequence). The CDR3 sequence: CSARDLERLGELFF. The CDR3 coding sequence is TGCAGTGCTAGAGATTTAGAGAGGTTAGGGGAGCTGTTTTTT.

The chain links TRBV15 to TRBJ2-1; D is possibly TRBD2 (5 bases). The germline CDR1 and CDR2 sequences are LNHNV and YYDKDF (reference sequence). The CDR3 contains 17 residues. V was clipped by 6 bases and J by 3 bases, with 21 bases between them. This CDR3 reads CATSIGVWEQDYNEQFF. The CDR3 DNA follows: TGTGCCACCAGTATAGGTGTTTGGGAGCAAGACTACAATGAGCAGTTCTTC.

This chain links TRBV5-1 with TRBJ1-3; D remains unclear. V dropped 0 bases and J dropped 3 bases, with 13 bases sitting between them. The CDR3 contains 16 residues. CDR1 and CDR2 from the germline V gene are SGHRS and YFSETQ. The CDR3 region is CASSLGADWVGNTIYF. The CDR3 DNA reads as TGCGCCAGCAGCTTGGGGGCCGACTGGGTTGGAAACACCATATATTTT.

This clonotype was picked up many times. The chain carries TRBV6-5 and TRBJ2-1, with TRBD2 matching over 12 bases. The CDR3 is 16 amino acids. Germline V gene lookup returns CDR1 MNHEY and CDR2 SVGAGI. Germline trimming cut 5 bases from V and 7 bases from J; bases unmatched to any gene: 9. The CDR3 DNA reads as TGTGCCAGCAGTCCTACTCTAGCGGGAGGGATTAATGAGCAGTTCTTC. Protein: CASSPTLAGGINEQFF.

This clonotype was seen at least ten times. The V gene is TRBV5-5, the J gene TRBJ1-1; D gene ambiguous. The V end lost 4 bases, the J end lost 4 bases, and 14 bases lay between the germline ends. The V gene's germline CDR1 is SGHKS and CDR2 YYEKEE (reference sequence). The CDR3 sequence is 14 residues long. In DNA form, the CDR3 reads TGTGCCAGCAGCCTAACAGAGATTGGCACTGAAGCTTTCTTT. Protein: CASSLTEIGTEAFF. Drawing the rest from reference TRBV5-5 and TRBJ1-1, the complete variable domain is DAGVTQSPTHLIKTRGQQVTLRCSPISGHKSVSWYQQVLGQGPQFIFQYYEKEERGRGNFPDRFSARQFPNYSSELNVNALLLGDSALYLCASSLTEIGTEAFFGQGTRLTVV.

This clonotype came up a few times. The chain couples TRBV5-1 to TRBJ2-7; 12 bases align to TRBD2. After removal of 2 bases from V and 3 bases from J, the junction contained 12 bases not matched to a gene. The CDR3 is 18 residues long. The germline V gene encodes CDR1 SGHRS and CDR2 YFSETQ. CDR3 DNA sequence: TGCGCCAGCAGCTTTCCTCCGAGACTAGCGGGAGAAGGCTACGAGCAGTACTTC. Its translation: CASSFPPRLAGEGYEQYF.

V usage is TRBV30 and J usage is TRBJ1-2; D call uncertain. V was cut by 0 bases and J by 7 bases, with 12 bases left in between. This CDR3 has 13 residues. Germline loops: CDR1 GTSNPN, CDR2 SVGIG (reference sequence). The CDR3 sequence is CAWSVTRDGGYTF. DNA for the CDR3: TGTGCCTGGAGTGTAACAAGAGATGGTGGCTACACCTTC. Full variable domain (remainder filled in from reference TRBV30 and TRBJ1-2): SQTIHQWPATLVQPVGSPLSLECTVEGTSNPNLYWYRQAAGRGLQLLFYSVGIGQISSEVPQNLSASRPQDRQFILSSKKLLLSDSGFYLCAWSVTRDGGYTFGSGTRLTVV.

This clonotype came up many times. This chain joins TRBV20-1 and TRBJ2-1; D not resolved. The CDR3 spans 14 residues. V lost 1 base to trimming and J lost 4 bases, with 11 bases between them. The germline gives CDR1 DFQATT, CDR2 SNEGSKA (reference sequence). CDR3 in amino acids: CSARGVTGYNEQFF. The CDR3 DNA reads TGCAGTGCTAGAGGGGTTACGGGTTACAATGAGCAGTTCTTC.

This clonotype has a handful of counts. CDR3 nucleotide sequence: TGTGCCAGCAGTGGGGCCCGCGAAGAGACCCAGTACTTC. This gives the protein CASSGAREETQYF. The chain carries TRBV2 and TRBJ2-5; no definite D call. The CDR3 runs 13 residues. V lost 4 bases, J lost 3 bases, and 9 bases lay in between. CDR1 SNHLY and CDR2 FYNNEI come from the germline V gene.

The chain couples TRBV15 to TRBJ2-7, with a possible D match to TRBD2 (5 bases). Trimming took off 6 bases at V and 6 bases at J, with 15 bases between the two ends. In germline, CDR1 is LNHNV, CDR2 YYDKDF (reference sequence). CDR3 length: 13 amino acids. The CDR3 here is CATRRSRGGEQYF. CDR3 DNA: TGTGCCACCAGAAGGAGTCGGGGTGGCGAGCAGTACTTC.

The V and J genes are TRBV27 and TRBJ1-1; the D gene is possibly TRBD1 (5 bases). Germline lookup yields CDR1 MNHEY and CDR2 SMNVEV (reference sequence). This CDR3 has 15 residues. Trimming took 3 bases from V and 2 from J, leaving 13 bases between them. As DNA, the CDR3 is TGTGCCAGCAGTTTCCGACTGGGACCAAACACTGAAGCTTTCTTT. Translation gives CASSFRLGPNTEAFF.

This clonotype was counted a few times. This chain joins TRBV6-1 and TRBJ2-1; D remains ambiguous. CDR1 and CDR2 (germline): MNHNS, SASEGT. V was cut by 7 bases and J by 5 bases, with 15 bases left in between. This CDR3 contains 14 residues. CDR3 nucleotide sequence: TGTGCCAGCACCACCCGTGCGCGGAACAATGAGCAGTTCTTC. This gives the protein CASTTRARNNEQFF.

This clonotype has a count of ten or more. The chain couples TRBV4-1 to TRBJ2-1, with no clear D. V lost 0 bases and J 8 bases, leaving 5 bases between the germline ends. There are 12 residues in the CDR3. Germline CDR1 MGHRA, CDR2 YSYEKL. The CDR3 spells CASSQDIYEQFF. The DNA for the CDR3 is TGCGCCAGCAGCCAAGACATATATGAGCAGTTCTTC.

This clonotype has at least ten counts. CDR3: CASSLFVLGAYGYTF. The CDR3 DNA is TGCGCCAGCAGCTTGTTCGTATTAGGGGCCTATGGCTACACCTTC. The chain is built from TRBV5-1 and TRBJ1-2; tentatively, D is TRBD1 (5 bases). The CDR3 is 15 residues long. V was trimmed by 1 base and J by 4 bases, leaving 14 bases between them. Germline-derived CDR1 and CDR2 are SGHRS and YFSETQ.

This clonotype was counted at least ten times. The chain is built from TRBV28 and TRBJ2-1, with 8 bases aligning to TRBD1. Germline trimming cut 4 bases from V and 9 bases from J; bases unmatched to any gene: 5. Germline lookup yields CDR1 MDHEN and CDR2 SYDVKM. The CDR3 loop spans 13 amino acids. The CDR3 DNA reads as TGTGCCAGCAGTTCCTCAGACAGGGGTGAGCAGTTCTTC. It codes for CASSSSDRGEQFF.

V usage is TRBV7-2 and J usage is TRBJ2-7, with 9 bases lining up with TRBD2. V trimming: 4 bases; J trimming: 0 bases; junction bases outside the gene matches: 4. This CDR3 is built from 15 residues. CDR1 and CDR2 (germline): SGHTA, FQGNSA. DNA of the CDR3: TGTGCCAGCAGCTCAGGACTAGCGAGCTCCTACGAGCAGTACTTC. Translation: CASSSGLASSYEQYF.

Only a few counts were recorded for this clonotype. This chain uses TRBV5-1 with TRBJ1-4; D not resolved. Germline lookup yields CDR1 SGHRS and CDR2 YFSETQ. The CDR3 is made up of 19 amino acids. V lost 4 bases and J 5 bases, leaving 27 bases between the germline ends. Here the CDR3 DNA reads TGCGCCAGCAGCCCGGGAACCCGGGGTGATACGCGGGGAAATGAAAAACTGTTTTTT. It encodes CASSPGTRGDTRGNEKLFF.

The rearrangement links TRBV19 to TRBJ2-2; D is ambiguous. This CDR3 is 13 amino acids long. Per the germline V gene, CDR1 is LNHDA and CDR2 is SQIVND (reference sequence). V was clipped by 4 bases and J by 2 bases, with 5 bases between them. DNA for the CDR3: TGTGCCAGTAGTACCTTCAACACCGGGGAGCTGTTTTTT. Residues: CASSTFNTGELFF.

This clonotype has at least ten counts. CDR3 amino acids: CASSRDQVTDTQYF. Here the CDR3 DNA reads TGCGCCAGCAGCCGGGACCAAGTAACAGATACGCAGTATTTT. V and J are TRBV5-1 and TRBJ2-3; TRBD1 or TRBD2 may be the D gene (5 bases each). CDR1 and CDR2 from the germline V gene are SGHRS and YFSETQ. The CDR3 runs to 14 residues. V gave up 4 bases and J gave up 3 bases, with 12 bases separating them.

With respect to this clonotype: A much larger clone lies one base from this, so it may be a read error. The chain is built from TRBV7-9 and TRBJ2-3; D is unresolved. The CDR3 has 13 residues. CDR1 is SEHNR and CDR2 is FQNEAQ in the germline V gene (reference sequence). V lost 5 bases and J lost 8, with 14 bases in between. The CDR3: CASSPPAPGTQYF. CDR3 bases: TGTGCCAGCAGCCCTCCGGCCCCAGGTACGCAGTATTTT. Together with reference TRBV7-9 and TRBJ2-3, the CDR3 gives the full variable domain: DTGVSQNPRHKITKRGQNVTFRCDPISEHNRLYWYRQTLGQGPEFLTYFQNEAQLEKSRLLSDRFSAERPKGSFSTLEIQRTEQGDSAMYLCASSPPAPGTQYFGPGTRLTVL.